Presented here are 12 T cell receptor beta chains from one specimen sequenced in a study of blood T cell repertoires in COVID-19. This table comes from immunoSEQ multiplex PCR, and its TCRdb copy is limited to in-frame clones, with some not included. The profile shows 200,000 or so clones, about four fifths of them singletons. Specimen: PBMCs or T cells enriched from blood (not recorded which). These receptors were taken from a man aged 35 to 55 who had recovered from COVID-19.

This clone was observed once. CDR3 DNA sequence: TGTGCCAGTAGTATAGATGGACAGGAGAACACTGAAGCTTTCTTT. It translates to CASSIDGQENTEAFF. This sequence joins TRBV19 and TRBJ1-1; 7 bases are a match to TRBD1. J was trimmed by 1 base and V by 0 bases; bases with no gene match: 2. CDR1 is LNHDA, CDR2 SQIVND, per germline (reference sequence). This CDR3 is built from 15 residues.

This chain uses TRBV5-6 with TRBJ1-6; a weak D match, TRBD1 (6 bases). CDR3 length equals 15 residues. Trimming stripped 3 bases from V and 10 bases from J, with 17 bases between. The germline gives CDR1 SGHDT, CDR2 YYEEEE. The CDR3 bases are TGTGCCAGCAGCTGGGATGACAGGTCGGGCTCACCCCTCCACTTT. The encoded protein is CASSWDDRSGSPLHF.

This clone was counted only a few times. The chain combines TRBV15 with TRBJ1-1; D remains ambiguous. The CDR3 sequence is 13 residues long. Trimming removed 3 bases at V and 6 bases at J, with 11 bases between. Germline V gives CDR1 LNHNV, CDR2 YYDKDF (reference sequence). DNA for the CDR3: TGTGCCACCAGCAGTCGAGGTTACGCTGAAGCTTTCTTT. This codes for CATSSRGYAEAFF.

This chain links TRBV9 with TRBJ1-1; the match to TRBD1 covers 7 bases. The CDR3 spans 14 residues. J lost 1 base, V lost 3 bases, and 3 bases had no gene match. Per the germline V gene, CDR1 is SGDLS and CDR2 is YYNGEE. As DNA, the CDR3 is TGTGCCAGCAGCGCGGGACAGCGGAACACTGAAGCTTTCTTT. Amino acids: CASSAGQRNTEAFF.

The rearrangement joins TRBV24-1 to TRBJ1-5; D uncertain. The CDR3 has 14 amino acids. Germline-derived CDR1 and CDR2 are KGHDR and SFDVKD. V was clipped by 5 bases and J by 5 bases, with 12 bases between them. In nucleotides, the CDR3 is TGTGCCACCAGTGGTACGCAGTATCATCAGCCCCAGCATTTT. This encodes CATSGTQYHQPQHF.

In nucleotides, the CDR3 is TGTGCCAGCAGACCAACATCTAACTATGGCTACACCTTC. Translating gives CASRPTSNYGYTF. The J gene is TRBJ1-2, the V gene TRBV13; no firm D call. This CDR3 is built from 13 residues. V dropped 6 bases and J dropped 0 bases, with 8 bases sitting between them. CDR1 is PRHDT and CDR2 is FYEKMQ in the germline V gene (reference sequence).

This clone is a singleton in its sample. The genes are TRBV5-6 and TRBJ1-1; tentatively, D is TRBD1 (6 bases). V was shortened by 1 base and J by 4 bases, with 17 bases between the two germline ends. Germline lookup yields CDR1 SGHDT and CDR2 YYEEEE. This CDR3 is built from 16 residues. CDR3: CASSLSGLQGSTEAFF. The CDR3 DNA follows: TGTGCCAGCAGCTTGTCTGGGTTACAGGGCTCCACTGAAGCTTTCTTT.

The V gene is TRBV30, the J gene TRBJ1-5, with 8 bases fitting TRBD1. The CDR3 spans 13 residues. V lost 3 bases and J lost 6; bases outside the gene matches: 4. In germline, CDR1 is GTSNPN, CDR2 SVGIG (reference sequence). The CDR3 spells CAWSRGQGQPQHF. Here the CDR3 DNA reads TGTGCCTGGAGCAGGGGGCAGGGTCAGCCCCAGCATTTT. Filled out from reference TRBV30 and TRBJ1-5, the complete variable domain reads SQTIHQWPATLVQPVGSPLSLECTVEGTSNPNLYWYRQAAGRGLQLLFYSVGIGQISSEVPQNLSASRPQDRQFILSSKKLLLSDSGFYLCAWSRGQGQPQHFGDGTRLSIL.

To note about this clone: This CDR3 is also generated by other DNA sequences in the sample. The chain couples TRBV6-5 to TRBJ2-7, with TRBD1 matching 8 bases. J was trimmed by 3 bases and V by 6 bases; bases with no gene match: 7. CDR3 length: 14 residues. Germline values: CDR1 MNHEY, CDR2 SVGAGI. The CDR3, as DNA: TGTGCCAGCAGAGTGACAGGGGATTACTACGAGCAGTACTTC. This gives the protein CASRVTGDYYEQYF.

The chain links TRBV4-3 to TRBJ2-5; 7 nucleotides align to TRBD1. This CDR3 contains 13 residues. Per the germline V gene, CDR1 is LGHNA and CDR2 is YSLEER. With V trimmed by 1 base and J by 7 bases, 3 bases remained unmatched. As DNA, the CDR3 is TGCGCCAGCAGCCAAGGACAGGGTGGGACCCAGTACTTC. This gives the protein CASSQGQGGTQYF.

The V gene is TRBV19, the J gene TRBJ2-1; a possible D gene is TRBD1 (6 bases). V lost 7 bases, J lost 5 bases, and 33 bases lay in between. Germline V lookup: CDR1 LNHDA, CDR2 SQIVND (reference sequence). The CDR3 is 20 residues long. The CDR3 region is CASIPRDTTSSLLVNNEQFF. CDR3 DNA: TGTGCCAGTATCCCCCGGGACACCACCTCTTCGCTGTTGGTGAACAATGAGCAGTTCTTC.

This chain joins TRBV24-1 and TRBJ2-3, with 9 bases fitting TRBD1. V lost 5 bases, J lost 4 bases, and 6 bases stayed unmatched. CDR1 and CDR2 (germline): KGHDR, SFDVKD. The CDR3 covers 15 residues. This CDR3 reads CATSGTGEGPDTQYF. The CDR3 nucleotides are TGTGCCACCAGTGGGACAGGGGAAGGTCCAGATACGCAGTATTTT.